Following are 14 T cell receptor beta chains from one sample sequenced in a study of T cells after yellow fever vaccination. TCRdb itself ran the 5' RACE reads through MiXCR, one entry per CDR3 protein. The profile shows 400,000 or so distinct CDR3 sequences, around 19% of them singletons. The starting material was PBMCs, obtained before the yellow fever booster vaccination. The receptors derive from a man aged 18 to 30 who received the YFV17D yellow fever vaccine.

This rearrangement joins TRBV7-9 to TRBJ1-1; 9 bases map to TRBD1. Germline CDR1 SEHNR, CDR2 FQNEAQ (reference sequence). The CDR3 runs to 17 residues. Germline trimming cut 0 bases from V and 1 base from J; bases unmatched to any gene: 6. The DNA for the CDR3 is TGTGCCAGCAGCTTAGCGCGGGACAGGGCAGGGAACACTGAAGCTTTCTTT. As protein: CASSLARDRAGNTEAFF.

This clonotype has ten or more counts. The J gene is TRBJ2-7, the V gene TRBV29-1; 11 nucleotides agree with TRBD2. The CDR3 is 13 amino acids. The germline CDR1 and CDR2 sequences are SQVTM and ANQGSEA. The trim removed 6 bases at V and 6 bases at J, leaving 7 bases unmatched. The CDR3 loop reads CSVTSGGTGEQYF. In DNA form, the CDR3 reads TGCAGCGTCACTAGCGGGGGAACTGGCGAGCAGTACTTC.

This clonotype was counted only a few times. The V gene is TRBV20-1, the J gene TRBJ2-3; 9 bases map to TRBD2. The junction had 8 bases not matched to a gene; V was cut back by 1 base and J by 6 bases. The CDR3 loop spans 15 amino acids. Looked up from germline, CDR1 is DFQATT and CDR2 is SNEGSKA (reference sequence). This CDR3 is CSARVLAGLGDTQYF. CDR3 DNA sequence: TGCAGTGCTAGAGTCCTAGCGGGGTTAGGGGATACGCAGTATTTT.

This chain joins TRBV7-2 and TRBJ2-7; D perhaps matches TRBD2 (5 bases). CDR1 is SGHTA and CDR2 is FQGNSA in the germline V gene. CDR3 length: 15 amino acids. With 3 bases removed from V and 0 bases from J, the gap between germline ends came to 12 bases. CDR3: CASSLSLANSYEQYF. The CDR3 nucleotides read TGTGCCAGCAGCTTGTCCTTAGCGAACTCCTACGAGCAGTACTTC.

V is TRBV28 and J is TRBJ1-6; D gene ambiguous. With 5 bases removed from V and 0 bases from J, the gap between germline ends came to 14 bases. Germline lookup yields CDR1 MDHEN and CDR2 SYDVKM. The CDR3 covers 17 residues. CDR3 in DNA: TGTGCCAGCAGTACTCTAGCGTGGAGCTCCTATAATTCACCCCTCCACTTT. This encodes CASSTLAWSSYNSPLHF.

The V call is TRBV20-1, the J call TRBJ1-5; TRBD1 aligns across 8 bases. The CDR3 runs to 15 residues. The germline gives CDR1 DFQATT, CDR2 SNEGSKA (reference sequence). Trimming cost V 3 bases and J 4 bases; bases outside gene matches: 8. The CDR3 spells CSASPTGVGNQPQHF. The CDR3 coding sequence is TGCAGTGCTAGCCCGACAGGGGTGGGGAATCAGCCCCAGCATTTT.

The chain combines TRBV6-5 with TRBJ2-7; 8 positions match TRBD1. From germline, CDR1 is MNHEY and CDR2 SVGAGI. The CDR3 has 15 residues. Trimming took 5 bases from V and 1 from J; bases not matched to a gene: 7. The CDR3 sequence is CASSADRAGSYEQYV. Here the CDR3 DNA reads TGTGCCAGCAGTGCGGACAGGGCCGGGTCCTACGAGCAGTACGTC.

This clonotype was seen only a few times. The chain has TRBV5-1 and TRBJ2-3; D is perhaps TRBD2 (6 bases). Trimming shortened V by 3 bases and J by 6 bases, and 14 bases separated the two germline ends. The CDR3 is made up of 14 amino acids. Germline V gives CDR1 SGHRS, CDR2 YFSETQ. The DNA for the CDR3 is TGCGCCAGCAGCTCCCTCCCGGGGGAGGATACGCAGTATTTT. Translating gives CASSSLPGEDTQYF. Filled out from reference TRBV5-1 and TRBJ2-3, the complete variable domain reads KAGVTQTPRYLIKTRGQQVTLSCSPISGHRSVSWYQQTPGQGLQFLFEYFSETQRNKGNFPGRFSGRQFSNSRSEMNVSTLELGDSALYLCASSSLPGEDTQYFGPGTRLTVL.

The chain has TRBV6-5 and TRBJ2-1; 8 nucleotides agree with TRBD1. Germline V gives CDR1 MNHEY, CDR2 SVGAGI. The junction had 7 bases not matched to a gene; V was cut back by 0 bases and J by 6 bases. The CDR3 covers 16 residues. CDR3 nucleotide sequence: TGTGCCAGCAGTTACTCGGCCTCTGGACAGGGCAATGAGCAGTTCTTC. This sequence encodes CASSYSASGQGNEQFF.

This sequence joins TRBV4-3 and TRBJ2-2; D ambiguous. CDR3 length: 15 residues. Trimming stripped 0 bases from V and 5 bases from J, with 10 bases between. Germline lookup yields CDR1 LGHNA and CDR2 YSLEER. CDR3 sequence reads: CASSQDFWRTGELFF. In nucleotides, the CDR3 is TGCGCCAGCAGCCAAGATTTTTGGCGAACCGGGGAGCTGTTTTTT.

A few counts support this clonotype. This chain joins TRBV5-1 and TRBJ1-1; D is unresolved. In germline, CDR1 is SGHRS, CDR2 YFSETQ. The CDR3 contains 13 residues. Trimming took 4 bases from V and 1 from J, leaving 8 bases between them. The CDR3 region is CASSHEQNTEAFF. The DNA for the CDR3 is TGCGCCAGCAGCCATGAACAGAACACTGAAGCTTTCTTT.

This clonotype was found many times. V is TRBV4-3 and J is TRBJ1-6; D is perhaps TRBD1 (5 bases). The CDR3 sequence is 16 residues long. Germline CDR1 is LGHNA and CDR2 is YSLEER. V lost 3 bases, J lost 6 bases, and 15 bases lay in between. This CDR3 reads CASSHELGTANSPLHF. In nucleotides, the CDR3 is TGCGCCAGCAGCCACGAACTCGGGACGGCTAATTCACCCCTCCACTTT.

The table lists this clonotype with a few counts. The gene calls are TRBV7-9 and TRBJ1-1; 7 nucleotides align to TRBD1. Germline V gene data show CDR1 as SEHNR and CDR2 as FQNEAQ (reference sequence). The ends lost 7 bases at V and 1 base at J; junction bases unmatched: 12. The CDR3 sequence is 16 residues long. The CDR3 coding sequence is TGTGCCAGCATCAATCGGCGAGCAGGGGGGAACACTGAAGCTTTCTTT. Encoded protein: CASINRRAGGNTEAFF. Full variable domain (missing parts from reference TRBV7-9 and TRBJ1-1): DTGVSQNPRHKITKRGQNVTFRCDPISEHNRLYWYRQTLGQGPEFLTYFQNEAQLEKSRLLSDRFSAERPKGSFSTLEIQRTEQGDSAMYLCASINRRAGGNTEAFFGQGTRLTVV.

V usage is TRBV9 and J usage is TRBJ1-2; D is uncertain. The CDR3 extends over 14 amino acids. Germline CDR1 is SGDLS and CDR2 is YYNGEE. The germline V and J ends were trimmed by 0 bases and 6 bases, with 12 bases remaining between them. CDR3 sequence (DNA): TGTGCCAGCAGCGTAGGGGGAGAGGTAAATGGCTACACCTTC. Translated, it gives CASSVGGEVNGYTF.